The table lists the clone carrying this TCR beta chain with a few counts. What it recognizes is unknown. These data belong to a study of response to subunit inactivated influenza vaccine. Findings and limits, study-wide: Authors suggested seasonal influenza vaccinations each recruit few new T cells.

TCRdb reprocessed the RT-PCR reads via MiXCR and lists one record per CDR3 protein. The data show approximately 230,000 distinct CDR3 sequences, 12% seen once. The CDR3 covers 15 residues. CDR1 SGDLS and CDR2 YYNGEE come from the germline V gene. Trimming left V 5 bases short and J 5 bases short, with 14 bases between. The sample consisted of non-naive T cells sorted from PBMCs, taken around two weeks before vaccination. The V call is TRBV9, the J call TRBJ1-6; D may be TRBD1 (6 bases). This receptor was taken from a man between 50 and 59 years old who received an inactivated influenza vaccine. CDR3 sequence reads: CASSGGGDNNSPLHF. The CDR3 nucleotides read TGTGCCAGCAGTGGAGGGGGGGACAATAATTCACCCCTCCACTTT.